This T cell receptor (beta chain) was sequenced during a study of T-cell memory formation after mild COVID-19. Study outcomes and limitations: Pre-infection memory already had some responding clones, implying cross-reactive memory joined. Second-wave clones peaking on day 37 lacked confirmed SARS-CoV-2 specificity. Clones that contracted from day 15 to 85 had balanced CD4/CD8; later expanders were CD4+ biased.

TCRdb re-called the 5' RACE reads through MiXCR, storing one row per CDR3 protein. The table shows under 450,000 distinct CDR3 sequences, with approximately 15% occurring only once. Regarding this clonotype: The antigen remains unidentified.

Per germline, CDR1 SGHTA and CDR2 FQGNSA. J lost 5 bases, V lost 3 bases, and 9 bases had no gene match. The CDR3 extends over 16 amino acids. The V gene is TRBV7-2, the J gene TRBJ2-3, with 9 nucleotides matching TRBD1. Sequencing was performed on PBMCs or a T cell subset sorted from them (not recorded which). The TCR comes from a man aged 18 to 29 who had mild COVID-19 (a few samples of this study predate the infection). Cell type and time point are not known. The CDR3 bases are TGTGCCAGCAGCTTCAAAACAGGGGGCGGTGGAGATACGCAGTATTTT. This encodes CASSFKTGGGGDTQYF.